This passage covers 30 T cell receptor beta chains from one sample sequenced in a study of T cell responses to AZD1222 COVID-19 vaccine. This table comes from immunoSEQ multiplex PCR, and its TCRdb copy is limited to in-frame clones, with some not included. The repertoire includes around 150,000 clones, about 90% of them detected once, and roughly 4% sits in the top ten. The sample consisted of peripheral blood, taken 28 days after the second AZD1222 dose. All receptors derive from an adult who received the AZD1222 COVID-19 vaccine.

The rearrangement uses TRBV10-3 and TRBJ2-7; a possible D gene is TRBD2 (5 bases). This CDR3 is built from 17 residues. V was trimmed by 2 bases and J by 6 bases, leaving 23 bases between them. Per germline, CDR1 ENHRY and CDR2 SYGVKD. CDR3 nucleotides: TGTGCCATCAGTGAGCTCATTCAACGGGATTCCCCTCCCGAGCAGTACTTC. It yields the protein CAISELIQRDSPPEQYF.

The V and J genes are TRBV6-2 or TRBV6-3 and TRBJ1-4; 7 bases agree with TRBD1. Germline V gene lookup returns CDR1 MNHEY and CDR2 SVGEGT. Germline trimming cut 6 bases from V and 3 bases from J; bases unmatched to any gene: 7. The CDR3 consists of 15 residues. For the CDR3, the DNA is TGTGCCAGCAGCCGGAATACAGGGGCTAATGAAAAACTGTTTTTT. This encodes CASSRNTGANEKLFF.

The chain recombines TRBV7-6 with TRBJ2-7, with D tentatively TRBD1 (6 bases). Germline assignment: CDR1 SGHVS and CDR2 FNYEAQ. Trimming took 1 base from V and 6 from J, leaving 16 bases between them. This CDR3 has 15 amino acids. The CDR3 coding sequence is TGTGCCAGCAGCTTAGGGGAGAACAGGGTGATCGAGCAGTACTTC. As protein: CASSLGENRVIEQYF.

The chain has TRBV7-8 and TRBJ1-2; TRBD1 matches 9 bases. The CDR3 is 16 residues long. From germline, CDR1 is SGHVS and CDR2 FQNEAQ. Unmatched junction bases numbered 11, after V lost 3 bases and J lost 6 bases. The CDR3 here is CASSLYTPGQGDGYTF. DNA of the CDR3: TGTGCCAGCAGCTTGTACACTCCGGGACAGGGAGATGGCTACACCTTC.

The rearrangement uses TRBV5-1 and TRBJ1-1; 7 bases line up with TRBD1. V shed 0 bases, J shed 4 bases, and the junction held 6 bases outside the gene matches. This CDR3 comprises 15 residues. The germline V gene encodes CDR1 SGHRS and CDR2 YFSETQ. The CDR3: CASSLAGQGGTEAFF. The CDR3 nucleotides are TGCGCCAGCAGCTTGGCCGGTCAGGGGGGCACTGAAGCTTTCTTT.

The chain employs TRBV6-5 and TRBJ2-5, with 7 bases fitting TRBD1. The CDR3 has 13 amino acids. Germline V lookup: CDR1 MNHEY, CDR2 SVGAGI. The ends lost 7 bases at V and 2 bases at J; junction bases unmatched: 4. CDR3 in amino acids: CASTRDSQETQYF. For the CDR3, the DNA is TGTGCCAGCACTCGGGACAGTCAAGAGACCCAGTACTTC.

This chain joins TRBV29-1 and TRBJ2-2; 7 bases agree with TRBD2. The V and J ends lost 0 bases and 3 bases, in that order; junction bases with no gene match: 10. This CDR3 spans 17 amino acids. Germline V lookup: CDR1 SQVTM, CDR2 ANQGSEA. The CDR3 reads CSVEDRGWAGDTGELFF. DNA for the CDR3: TGCAGCGTTGAAGATAGGGGTTGGGCGGGAGACACCGGGGAGCTGTTTTTT.

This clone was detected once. The CDR3 sequence is CASSLGRGEAFF. The CDR3 coding sequence is TGTGCCAGCAGCTTAGGCCGGGGTGAAGCTTTCTTT. The chain employs TRBV13 and TRBJ1-1; D call uncertain. The V gene lost 0 bases and the J gene lost 7 bases, with 6 bases spanning the gap. The CDR3 runs 12 residues. Germline-derived CDR1 and CDR2 are PRHDT and FYEKMQ (reference sequence).

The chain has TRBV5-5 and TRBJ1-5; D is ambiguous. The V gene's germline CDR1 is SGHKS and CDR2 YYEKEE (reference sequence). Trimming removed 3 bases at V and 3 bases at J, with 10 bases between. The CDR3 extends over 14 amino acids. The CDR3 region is CASSSYSYNQPQHF. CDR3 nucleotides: TGTGCCAGCAGCTCATACAGCTACAATCAGCCCCAGCATTTT.

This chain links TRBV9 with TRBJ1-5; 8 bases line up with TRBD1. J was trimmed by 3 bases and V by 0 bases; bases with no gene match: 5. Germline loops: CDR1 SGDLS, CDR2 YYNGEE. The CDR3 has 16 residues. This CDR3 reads CASSVGTGNSNQPQHF. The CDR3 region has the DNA TGTGCCAGCAGCGTAGGGACAGGGAACTCCAATCAGCCCCAGCATTTT.

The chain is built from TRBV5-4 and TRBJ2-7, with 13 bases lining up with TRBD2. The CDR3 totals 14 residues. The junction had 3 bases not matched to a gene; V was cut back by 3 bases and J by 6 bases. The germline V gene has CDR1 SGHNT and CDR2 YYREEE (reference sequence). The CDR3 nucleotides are TGTGCCAGCAGCTCCGGACTAGCGGGAGTCGAGCAGTACTTC. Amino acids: CASSSGLAGVEQYF.

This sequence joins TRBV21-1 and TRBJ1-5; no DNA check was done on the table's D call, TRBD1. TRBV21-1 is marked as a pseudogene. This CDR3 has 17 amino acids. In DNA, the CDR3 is TGTGCCAGCAGGGGAATAGGGGTCCAGGGCGTGCATCAGCCCCAGCATTTT. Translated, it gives CASRGIGVQGVHQPQHF.

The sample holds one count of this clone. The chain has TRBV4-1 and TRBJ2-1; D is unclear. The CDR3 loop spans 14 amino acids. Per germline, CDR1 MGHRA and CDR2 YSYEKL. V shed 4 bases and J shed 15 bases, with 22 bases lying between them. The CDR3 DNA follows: TGCGCCAGCAGCCTACGATTGTCCGGTTACTACCCGTTCTTC. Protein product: CASSLRLSGYYPFF.

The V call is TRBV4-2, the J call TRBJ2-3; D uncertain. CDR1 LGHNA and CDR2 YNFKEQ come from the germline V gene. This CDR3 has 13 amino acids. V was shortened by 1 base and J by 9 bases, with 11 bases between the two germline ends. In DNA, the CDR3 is TGTGCCAGCAGCCAAGTCTTAGCCGGAACGCAGTATTTT. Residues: CASSQVLAGTQYF.

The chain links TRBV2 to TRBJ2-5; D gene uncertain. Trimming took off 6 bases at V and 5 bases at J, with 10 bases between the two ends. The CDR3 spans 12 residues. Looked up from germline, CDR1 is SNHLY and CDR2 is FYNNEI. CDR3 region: CASRAFGETQYF. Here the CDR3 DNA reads TGTGCCAGCAGGGCCTTCGGTGAGACCCAGTACTTC.

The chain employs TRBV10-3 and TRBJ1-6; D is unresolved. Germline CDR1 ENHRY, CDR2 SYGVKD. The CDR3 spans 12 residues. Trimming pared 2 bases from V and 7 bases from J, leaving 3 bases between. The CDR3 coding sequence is TGTGCCATCAGTGAGGAGAATTCACCCCTCCACTTT. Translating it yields CAISEENSPLHF.

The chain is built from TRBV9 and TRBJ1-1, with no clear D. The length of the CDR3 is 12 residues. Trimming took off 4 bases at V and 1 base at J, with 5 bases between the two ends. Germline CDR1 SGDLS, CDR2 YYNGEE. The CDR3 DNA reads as TGTGCCAGCAGCTCAGCGAACACTGAAGCTTTCTTT. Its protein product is CASSSANTEAFF.

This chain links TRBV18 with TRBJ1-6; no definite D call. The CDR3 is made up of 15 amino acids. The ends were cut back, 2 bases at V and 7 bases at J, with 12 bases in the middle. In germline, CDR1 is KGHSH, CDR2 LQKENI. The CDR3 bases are TGTGCCAGCTCACCATACGAGGGCGACAATTCACCCCTCCACTTT. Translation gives CASSPYEGDNSPLHF.

The CDR3 is CASSLYSGRGDTEQYF. In nucleotides, the CDR3 is TGTGCCAGCAGCTTATATAGCGGGAGGGGGGATACCGAGCAGTACTTC. V usage is TRBV7-2 and J usage is TRBJ2-7, with 11 bases that match TRBD2. CDR1 is SGHTA, CDR2 FQGNSA, per germline. The CDR3 is made up of 16 amino acids. V was clipped by 2 bases and J by 6 bases; unmatched bases: 9. The complete variable domain, with remaining parts taken from reference TRBV7-2 and TRBJ2-7, reads GAGVSQSPSNKVTEKGKDVELRCDPISGHTALYWYRQSLGQGLEFLIYFQGNSAPDKSGLPSDRFSAERTGGSVSTLTIQRTQQEDSAVYLCASSLYSGRGDTEQYFGPGTRLTVT.

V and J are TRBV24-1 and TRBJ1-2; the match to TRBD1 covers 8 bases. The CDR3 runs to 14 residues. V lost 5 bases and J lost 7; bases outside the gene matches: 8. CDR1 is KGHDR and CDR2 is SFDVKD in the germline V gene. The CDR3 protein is CATSGRAGGSGYTF. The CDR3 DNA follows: TGTGCCACCAGTGGGCGCGCAGGGGGCTCTGGCTACACCTTC.

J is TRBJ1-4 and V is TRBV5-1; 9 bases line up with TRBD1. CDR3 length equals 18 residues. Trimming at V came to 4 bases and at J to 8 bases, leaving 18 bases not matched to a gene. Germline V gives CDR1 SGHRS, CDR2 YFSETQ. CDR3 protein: CASSLSGRDRVLSEKLFF. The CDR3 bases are TGCGCCAGCAGCCTGTCGGGAAGGGACAGGGTTTTATCGGAAAAACTGTTTTTT.

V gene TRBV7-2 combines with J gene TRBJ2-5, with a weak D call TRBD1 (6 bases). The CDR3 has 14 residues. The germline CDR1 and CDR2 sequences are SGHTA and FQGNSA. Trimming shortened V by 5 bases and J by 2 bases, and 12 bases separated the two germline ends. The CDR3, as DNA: TGTGCCAGCAGCCAAGTTACAGGGCAAGAGACCCAGTACTTC. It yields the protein CASSQVTGQETQYF.

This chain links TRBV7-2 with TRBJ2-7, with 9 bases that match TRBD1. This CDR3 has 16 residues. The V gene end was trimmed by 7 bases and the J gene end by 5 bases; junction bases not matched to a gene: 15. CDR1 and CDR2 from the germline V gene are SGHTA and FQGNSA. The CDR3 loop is CASTRLGGDRAHEQYF. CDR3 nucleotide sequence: TGTGCCAGCACCAGACTGGGGGGGGACAGGGCCCACGAGCAGTACTTC.

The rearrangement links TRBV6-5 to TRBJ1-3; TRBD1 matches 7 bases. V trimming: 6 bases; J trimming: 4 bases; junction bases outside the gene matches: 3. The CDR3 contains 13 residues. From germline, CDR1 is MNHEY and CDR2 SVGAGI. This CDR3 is CASRQGQGNTIYF. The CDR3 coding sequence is TGTGCCAGCAGGCAGGGACAGGGAAACACCATATATTTT.

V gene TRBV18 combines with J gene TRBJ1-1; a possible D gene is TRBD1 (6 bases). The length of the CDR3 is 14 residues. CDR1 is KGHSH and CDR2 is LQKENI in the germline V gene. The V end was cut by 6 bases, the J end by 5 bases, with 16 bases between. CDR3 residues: CASSGGSLGTEAFF. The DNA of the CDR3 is TGTGCCAGCTCCGGGGGCTCCCTAGGGACTGAAGCTTTCTTT.

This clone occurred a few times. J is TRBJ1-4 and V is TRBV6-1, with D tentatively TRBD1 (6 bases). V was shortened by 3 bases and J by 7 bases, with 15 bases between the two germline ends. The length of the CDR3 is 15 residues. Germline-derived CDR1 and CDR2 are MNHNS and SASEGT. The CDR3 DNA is TGTGCCAGCAGTGAGACAACAGGGAGGTCTGAAAAACTGTTTTTT. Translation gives CASSETTGRSEKLFF.

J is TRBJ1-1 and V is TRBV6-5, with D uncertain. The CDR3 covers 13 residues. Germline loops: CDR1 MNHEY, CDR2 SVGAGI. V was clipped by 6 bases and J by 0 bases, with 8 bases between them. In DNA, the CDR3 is TGTGCCAGCAGCCGAGACCTGAACACTGAAGCTTTCTTT. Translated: CASSRDLNTEAFF.

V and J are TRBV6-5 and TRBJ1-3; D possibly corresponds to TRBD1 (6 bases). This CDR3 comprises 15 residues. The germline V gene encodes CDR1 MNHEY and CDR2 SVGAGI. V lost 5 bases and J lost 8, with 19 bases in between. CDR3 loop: CASSNGGGGRHTIYF. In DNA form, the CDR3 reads TGTGCCAGCAGTAACGGAGGGGGGGGTCGGCACACCATATATTTT.

DNA for the CDR3: TGTGCCAGCAGCCAAGGACTAGCGGTTGAGCAAGAGACCCAGTACTTC. It is translated as CASSQGLAVEQETQYF. V usage is TRBV3-1 (or the pseudogene TRBV3-2) and J usage is TRBJ2-5, with 9 bases matching TRBD2. The CDR3 contains 16 residues. Germline V gene data show CDR1 as LGHDT and CDR2 as YNNKEL (reference sequence). V lost 1 base to trimming and J lost 2 bases; unmatched junction nucleotides: 5.

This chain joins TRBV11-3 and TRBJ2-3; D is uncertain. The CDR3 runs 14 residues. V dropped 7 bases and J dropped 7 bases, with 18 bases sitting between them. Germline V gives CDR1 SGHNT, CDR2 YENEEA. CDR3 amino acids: CASTDPSIGYTQYF. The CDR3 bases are TGTGCCAGCACGGACCCCTCGATAGGATATACGCAGTATTTT.